The 9 T cell receptor beta chains in this list originate from one sample, sequenced in a study of regulatory T cells in long-lasting Graves disease. The time point was: newly diagnosed GD, antithyroid drugs for less than 3 months. PBMC RNA served as the TCR library source. Combining iRepertoire HTBI primers with Arm-PCR of CDR3 regions, the authors built TCR beta libraries. TCRdb passed the multiplex PCR reads through MiXCR, listing each CDR3 protein once. The sample carries some 560,000 distinct CDR3 sequences, roughly 16% recorded once. These data also formed part of another study, on T cells in Graves' hyperthyroidism and ophthalmopathy.

The source was peripheral blood mononuclear cells (PBMCs), collected at new diagnosis, from a patient treated with antithyroid drugs. The receptor source for this set is a woman aged 40-60 years with Graves disease.

This clonotype was picked up a small number of times. V is TRBV19 and J is TRBJ1-1; 8 nucleotides agree with TRBD1. V lost 7 bases and J lost 4; bases outside the gene matches: 11. Germline V CDR1 and CDR2: LNHDA, SQIVND (reference sequence). This CDR3 spans 15 amino acids. In DNA form, the CDR3 reads TGTGCCAGTACCCCCACAGGGGGATTGAGCACTGAAGCTTTCTTT. As protein: CASTPTGGLSTEAFF.

This clonotype was detected ten times or more. This chain joins TRBV7-6 and TRBJ1-1, with unresolved D. This CDR3 has 15 residues. The germline V and J ends were trimmed by 5 bases and 1 base, with 14 bases remaining between them. CDR1 is SGHVS and CDR2 is FNYEAQ in the germline V gene. CDR3 bases: TGTGCCAGCAGCCCAACGGACGGACCGAACACTGAAGCTTTCTTT. It yields the protein CASSPTDGPNTEAFF.

This clonotype was seen ten or more times. The chain couples TRBV2 to TRBJ1-1; D is possibly TRBD1 (5 bases). Germline CDR1 reads SNHLY; CDR2 reads FYNNEI. The CDR3 sequence is 16 residues long. With 0 bases removed from V and 3 bases from J, the gap between germline ends came to 14 bases. The DNA of the CDR3 is TGTGCCAGCAGTGAAGCGCTTCTGGGGGTGCACACTGAAGCTTTCTTT. As protein: CASSEALLGVHTEAFF.

The chain links TRBV30 to TRBJ2-3; D perhaps matches TRBD2 (6 bases). From germline, CDR1 is GTSNPN and CDR2 SVGIG (reference sequence). V was cut by 1 base and J by 4 bases, with 12 bases left in between. The CDR3 spans 14 residues. The CDR3 nucleotides are TGTGCCTGGAGTGAGGCTACGGGGGCAGATACGCAGTATTTT. It translates to CAWSEATGADTQYF.

The chain uses TRBV20-1 and TRBJ2-5; 7 bases are a match to TRBD2. Trimming removed 2 bases from V and 1 base from J; junction bases left unmatched: 7. Germline V gives CDR1 DFQATT, CDR2 SNEGSKA (reference sequence). CDR3 length: 15 amino acids. CDR3 sequence: CSARPPTGGQETQYF. The CDR3 DNA is TGCAGTGCTAGACCTCCGACGGGGGGCCAAGAGACCCAGTACTTC.

The chain couples TRBV14 to TRBJ1-6; 12 bases agree with TRBD1. The germline CDR1 and CDR2 sequences are SGHDN and FVKESK. The CDR3 runs 16 residues. The junction had 2 bases not matched to a gene; V was cut back by 5 bases and J by 3 bases. In nucleotides, the CDR3 is TGTGCCAGCAGCGGGACAGGGGGCATCTATAATTCACCCCTCCACTTT. Encoded protein: CASSGTGGIYNSPLHF. Variable domain in full (rest from reference TRBV14 and TRBJ1-6): EAGVTQFPSHSVIEKGQTVTLRCDPISGHDNLYWYRRVMGKEIKFLLHFVKESKQDESGMPNNRFLAERTGGTYSTLKVQPAELEDSGVYFCASSGTGGIYNSPLHFGNGTRLTVT.

The table lists this clonotype with a few counts. The chain uses TRBV10-3 and TRBJ2-2; D perhaps matches TRBD1 (6 bases). CDR1 and CDR2 (germline): ENHRY, SYGVKD. Deletions cut 11 bases from V and 3 bases from J, with 16 bases between. The CDR3 spans 14 residues. This CDR3 reads CAAEGVRDTGELFF. The CDR3 DNA sequence: TGTGCCGCTGAGGGGGTTCGCGACACCGGGGAGCTGTTTTTT.

The chain joins TRBV11-2 to TRBJ1-1, with D unclear. The germline V and J ends were trimmed by 2 bases and 0 bases, with 10 bases remaining between them. CDR3 length: 15 amino acids. Looked up from germline, CDR1 is SGHAT and CDR2 is FQNNGV. CDR3 nucleotide sequence: TGTGCCAGCAGCTTACACGCCCGGTTGAACACTGAAGCTTTCTTT. Translating gives CASSLHARLNTEAFF.

J is TRBJ1-5 and V is TRBV24-1; the D is unclear. Germline values: CDR1 KGHDR, CDR2 SFDVKD. The CDR3 length is 13 residues. V lost 5 bases and J lost 4, with 8 bases in between. CDR3 residues: CATSGTSNQPQHF. The CDR3 DNA sequence: TGTGCCACCAGTGGAACAAGTAATCAGCCCCAGCATTTT.